This TCR beta chain was found in a study of CD8 T cells in Susac syndrome. Study results and caveats: An acknowledgment was made by the study that its TCR sequencing and HLA analysis involved relatively few individuals.

It was with random hexamers that roughly 0.5 to 1 ug RNA was reverse transcribed. A single record per CDR3 protein comes from TCRdb applying MiXCR to the immunoSEQ multiplex PCR reads. The sample lists about 130,000 distinct CDR3 sequences, 65% to 90% occurring once. CD8+ and CD4+ T cells taken from blood had their TCR beta sequenced. Treatment-naive patients with stable or active relapsing-remitting disease were the multiple sclerosis controls. TEMRA cells were FACS-enriched, unlike CD8+ and CD4+ T cells, which were negatively isolated. The V segment lost 3 bases and the J segment 5 bases; nucleotides outside the gene matches: 8. CDR1 is GTSNPN and CDR2 is SVGIG in the germline V gene (reference sequence). The CDR3 consists of 15 residues. About this clonotype itself: The antigen is undetermined.

The sequenced sample consisted of CD8+ T cells from PBMCs. This clonotype was obtained from a human donor with multiple sclerosis. The rearrangement joins TRBV30 to TRBJ1-1; 11 nucleotides line up with TRBD1. The CDR3 region is CAWRRGQGEGTEAFF. Here the CDR3 DNA reads TGTGCCTGGAGGAGGGGACAGGGGGAGGGGACTGAAGCTTTCTTT.